This TCR beta chain originates from a study of T cell responses to AZD1222 COVID-19 vaccine. The study's findings and limits: The study reported that nearly half of spike-specific TCRs target unmutated variant regions. Across the whole spike, CD4 TCRs peaked at regions 160-218 and 743-854. Donors were mostly white British, more females; clonal diversity possibly underestimated. Spike-specific TCR breadth and depth went up after people got two AZD1222 doses.

Using immunoSEQ multiplex PCR, the repertoire was profiled, and TCRdb retains in-frame clones only, with some absent. The sample gives more than 150,000 clones, approximately 90% of which show up once; around 3.5% is in the top ten. For this clone: The antigen remains unidentified.

This receptor was taken from an adult who received the AZD1222 COVID-19 vaccine. The sample here was peripheral blood, taken 28 days after the second AZD1222 dose.

The CDR3 region has the DNA TGTGCCAGCAGTTTAGCGGGAGGGTGGGATGAGCAGTTCTTC. Encoded protein: CASSLAGGWDEQFF. V gene TRBV28 combines with J gene TRBJ2-1; TRBD2 agrees at 9 bases. The CDR3 totals 14 residues. Germline values: CDR1 MDHEN, CDR2 SYDVKM. Trimming at V came to 2 bases and at J to 8 bases, leaving 4 bases not matched to a gene. Full variable domain (outside the CDR3, taken from reference TRBV28 and TRBJ2-1): DVKVTQSSRYLVKRTGEKVFLECVQDMDHENMFWYRQDPGLGLRLIYFSYDVKMKEKGDIPEGYSVSREKKERFSLILESASTNQTSMYLCASSLAGGWDEQFFGPGTRLTVL.